This entry describes one T cell receptor (beta chain). No cognate antigen has been identified for it. Base qualities are not recorded, but no much larger clone differs from it by a single base. A second Seattle source provided samples from volunteer blood donors who had recovered from COVID-19. Collaborating institutions collected whole blood in K2EDTA tubes following their own protocols. For TCRbeta analysis, collaborators shipped samples as frozen whole blood, isolated PBMCs, or DNA extracted from either of those sample types. The sample belongs to a study of blood T cell repertoires in COVID-19 (dated by TCRdb to 2019 to 2021). The study in broad terms: The collaborator samples originated in the United States, Italy and Spain and spanned the acute and convalescent phases of COVID-19. Samples came from the ongoing ImmuneRACE study (first 160 participants) plus 1,254 subjects from 6 global collaborators. A de-identified subject ID, COVID-19 status, age in years and sex were almost always included in the sample metadata. Where available, HLA class I and class II types were taken from metadata supplied by the sample provider and were not determined by assay-based typing. The prospective study material was composed of cDNA or gDNA derived from T cells, B-cell-depleted T cells, or PBMCs. A freely available public database, intended as a resource for researchers studying the immune response to SARS-CoV-2, is where the repertoires were released. The dataset comprised deeply sampled blood TCRbeta repertoires from subjects exposed to, actively infected with, or recovered from COVID-19.

Spanning cysteine to phenylalanine, the CDR3 consists of 13 amino acids. Only the CDR3 portion is preserved as DNA: 39 bases, with reading frame beginning at the first base. CDR1 and CDR2 are drawn from the germline V gene (reference sequence): LNHNV, YYDKDF. V is shortened by 3 bases, J by 7 bases, and the region joining them spans 10 bases. TCRbeta CDR3 regions were amplified from genomic DNA by means of the immunoSEQ Assay, a bias-controlled multiplex PCR. The original methods were these. Within the assay, amplification of reference gene primers was used to estimate how many nucleated cells each sample contained. To quantify the absolute abundance of each unique TCRbeta CDR3 rearrangement, sequence reads were collapsed and filtered. For each sample, productive Simpson clonality was calculated as the square root of Simpson's diversity index across productive rearrangements. TCRdb carries this immuneACCESS record with in-frame sequences only. Its versions omit some clonotypes, under half of them owing to an unresolved V gene in the studies checked, with the rest unexplained. The DNA was the basis for D and trimming; V, J and clone size are from that table. This sample has roughly 300,000 clones in its table, and roughly 90% of those were observed once. Approximately 6.5% of the sample is taken by the ten largest.

Points the paper makes about the study in general: Clinical and demographic metadata were provided uncurated, with the amount varying by source and participant.

The sequenced material came from peripheral blood. This TCR was recovered from a man aged 18-30 years who had recovered from COVID-19. This chain is built from TRBV15 and TRBJ2-1; matching of 6 bases hints at TRBD2 as the D gene. CDR3 region: CATSSKRGNEQFF. The sequenced DNA is TGTGCCACCAGCAGTAAACGGGGGAATGAGCAGTTCTTC.